This passage covers 26 T cell receptor beta chains from one sample sequenced in a study of CD8 T cells in Susac syndrome (dated by TCRdb to the late 2010s). The library relied on the immunoSEQ multiplex PCR assay. RNA was extracted with the RNeasy kit and roughly 0.5 to 1 ug was reverse transcribed using random hexamers. TCRdb reworked the public reads: Q25 trimming with fastp, MiXCR clone assembly, productive beta chains retained. Rows merge per CDR3 protein into single entries with the most common DNA and genes. The sample profile shows about 100,000 distinct CDR3 sequences; 95% of them were found once. 0.3% of the sample belongs to the ten largest clones. Specimen: CD8+ T cells from PBMCs. These receptors were obtained from a human donor with Susac syndrome.

This rearrangement joins TRBV15 to TRBJ1-2; a weak D match, TRBD1 (6 bases). Looked up from germline, CDR1 is LNHNV and CDR2 is YYDKDF (reference sequence). Trimming took 0 bases from V and 3 from J, leaving 14 bases between them. The CDR3 is 16 residues long. CDR3 nucleotides: TGTGCCACCAGCAGAGATTCTGTCGGACAGTACTATGGCTACACCTTC. It yields the protein CATSRDSVGQYYGYTF.

The gene calls are TRBV20-1 and TRBJ1-5; TRBD1 might be the D (5 bases). Germline V lookup: CDR1 DFQATT, CDR2 SNEGSKA (reference sequence). CDR3 size: 14 residues. The V end lost 0 bases, the J end lost 9 bases, and 15 bases lay between the germline ends. The CDR3 DNA follows: TGCAGTGCTAGAGATCAAGAGGGGTCCACGCCCCAGCATTTT. Translated, it gives CSARDQEGSTPQHF.

This clonotype appeared a few times. The J gene is TRBJ1-1, the V gene TRBV7-2; D unresolved. Germline-derived CDR1 and CDR2 are SGHTA and FQGNSA. Trimming left V 3 bases short and J 0 bases short, with 8 bases between. The CDR3 length is 14 residues. The CDR3 bases are TGTGCCAGCAGCTTCGGACGGTTGAACACTGAAGCTTTCTTT. Protein sequence: CASSFGRLNTEAFF.

The chain links TRBV25-1 to TRBJ2-2, with TRBD1 as a possible D gene (6 bases). V was shortened by 3 bases and J by 5 bases, with 10 bases between the two germline ends. CDR3 size: 14 residues. Germline loops: CDR1 MGHDK, CDR2 SYGVNS. The CDR3 here is CASSDYQGTGELFF. The CDR3 nucleotides read TGTGCCAGCAGTGATTATCAGGGGACCGGGGAGCTGTTTTTT.

The chain recombines TRBV20-1 with TRBJ2-1, with unresolved D. Germline V gene data show CDR1 as DFQATT and CDR2 as SNEGSKA (reference sequence). This CDR3 spans 12 amino acids. V was pared by 5 bases and J by 9 bases, with 14 bases between. CDR3 coding DNA: TGCAGTGCTCTCTTCGACGGACGTGAGCAGTTCTTC. This translates into CSALFDGREQFF.

This chain links TRBV12-3 or TRBV12-4 with TRBJ2-2, with 7 bases lining up with TRBD2. With 8 bases clipped from V and 3 bases from J, the junction kept 3 bases outside the gene matches. The CDR3 spans 13 residues. The CDR3 is CASRGRDTGELFF. The CDR3 DNA follows: TGTGCCAGCCGAGGGAGGGACACCGGGGAGCTGTTTTTT.

V usage is TRBV9 and J usage is TRBJ2-3, with no clear D. The CDR3 is 15 amino acids. In germline, CDR1 is SGDLS, CDR2 YYNGEE. V was cut by 0 bases and J by 4 bases, with 12 bases left in between. CDR3 sequence: CASSVDRARADTQYF. In DNA form, the CDR3 reads TGTGCCAGCAGCGTAGACCGGGCCCGGGCAGATACGCAGTATTTT.

The chain employs TRBV20-1 and TRBJ2-7; the D gene is possibly TRBD1 (5 bases). The CDR3 contains 13 residues. CDR1 and CDR2 (germline): DFQATT, SNEGSKA (reference sequence). Trimming took 5 bases from V and 6 from J, leaving 17 bases between them. The CDR3 spells CSARDTQVAEQYF. The CDR3 nucleotides read TGCAGTGCTCGCGACACACAGGTCGCCGAGCAGTACTTC.

The chain joins TRBV4-2 to TRBJ2-3; D gene ambiguous. The CDR3 spans 15 residues. V was clipped by 0 bases and J by 4 bases, with 11 bases between them. Germline V gene data show CDR1 as LGHNA and CDR2 as YNFKEQ. The CDR3 DNA reads TGTGCCAGCAGCCAAGAGATGAGGTCCTCAGATACGCAGTATTTT. Translation gives CASSQEMRSSDTQYF.

V and J are TRBV9 and TRBJ2-7, with 10 nucleotides matching TRBD2. The germline gives CDR1 SGDLS, CDR2 YYNGEE. This CDR3 comprises 16 residues. V trimming: 4 bases; J trimming: 5 bases; junction bases outside the gene matches: 12. DNA for the CDR3: TGTGCCAGCAGCTCTGCCCCCCTAGCGGGAGTTCACGAGCAGTACTTC. This gives the protein CASSSAPLAGVHEQYF.

This clonotype was detected once. The chain has TRBV29-1 and TRBJ2-2; D gene uncertain. Per germline, CDR1 SQVTM and CDR2 ANQGSEA. V lost 6 bases and J lost 1, with 9 bases in between. The CDR3 extends over 13 amino acids. The CDR3 DNA reads TGCAGCGTCCCATACAAGAACACCGGGGAGCTGTTTTTT. It encodes CSVPYKNTGELFF.

This clonotype was seen just once. The chain links TRBV12-5 to TRBJ2-7; D may be TRBD1 (6 bases). Trimming left V 6 bases short and J 6 bases short, with 12 bases between. Germline V gene sequence: CDR1 LGHNT, CDR2 FRNRAP. CDR3 length: 12 amino acids. The CDR3 sequence: CASGQGSGEQYF. DNA for the CDR3: TGTGCTAGTGGCCAGGGGAGCGGCGAGCAGTACTTC.

The chain carries TRBV25-1 and TRBJ2-7, with D hard to call. Deletions cut 5 bases from V and 7 bases from J, with 12 bases between. The germline gives CDR1 MGHDK, CDR2 SYGVNS. The CDR3 is 12 residues long. The CDR3 nucleotides read TGTGCCAGCAGTTGGGCCTTCGGGGAGCAGTACTTC. Translating gives CASSWAFGEQYF.

CDR3 amino acids: CASSRKDGEPYEQYF. In nucleotides, the CDR3 is TGTGCCAGCAGCCGCAAGGATGGGGAACCCTACGAGCAGTACTTC. The chain combines TRBV3-1 with TRBJ2-7; D remains ambiguous. CDR1 and CDR2 from the germline V gene are LGHDT and YNNKEL (reference sequence). The V gene lost 4 bases and the J gene lost 2 bases, with 15 bases spanning the gap. The CDR3 covers 15 residues.

V gene TRBV6-1 combines with J gene TRBJ2-1; D gene uncertain. The germline V gene has CDR1 MNHNS and CDR2 SASEGT. This CDR3 spans 16 amino acids. Between the trimmed V and J ends, which lost 5 bases and 1 base, there was a span of 15 bases. CDR3 in DNA: TGTGCCAGCAGTCCGTTCGCACTTCGTTCCTACAATGAGCAGTTCTTC. It codes for CASSPFALRSYNEQFF.

The CDR3 loop reads CASSSDFTGRGEQYF. CDR3 nucleotide sequence: TGTGCCAGCAGCTCGGACTTCACAGGGCGCGGAGAGCAGTACTTC. The chain employs TRBV7-9 and TRBJ2-7, with D perhaps matching TRBD1 (6 bases). V lost 4 bases to trimming and J lost 7 bases, with 20 bases between them. This CDR3 spans 15 amino acids. Germline V CDR1 and CDR2: SEHNR, FQNEAQ (reference sequence).

The chain links TRBV12-3 or TRBV12-4 to TRBJ1-5; tentative D call: TRBD1 (5 bases). The CDR3 has 16 amino acids. V was trimmed by 4 bases and J by 7 bases, leaving 20 bases between them. The CDR3, as DNA: TGTGCCAGCAGTTACTCCTGGACACAAAAGGGACAGCCCCAGCATTTT. Amino acid sequence: CASSYSWTQKGQPQHF.

The chain couples TRBV4-1 to TRBJ1-2; no definite D call. Germline loops: CDR1 MGHRA, CDR2 YSYEKL. The ends were cut back, 4 bases at V and 0 bases at J, with 15 bases in the middle. The CDR3 spans 16 residues. CDR3 residues: CASSLSPLRTNYGYTF. The CDR3, as DNA: TGCGCCAGCAGCCTCTCCCCCCTACGAACTAACTATGGCTACACCTTC.

In this sample, this clonotype turned up once. This chain joins TRBV11-2 and TRBJ2-3; TRBD1 aligns across 7 bases. The CDR3 has 17 residues. Looked up from germline, CDR1 is SGHAT and CDR2 is FQNNGV. The V and J ends lost 5 bases and 2 bases, in that order; junction bases with no gene match: 13. Written as DNA, the CDR3 is TGTGCCAGCAGCCCTGCTTGGGGACAGCCGTCCACAGATACGCAGTATTTT. It is translated as CASSPAWGQPSTDTQYF.

The CDR3 nucleotides are TGTGCCAGCTCACCACCGGGGACTAGCGTTACCTACGAGCAGTACTTC. It specifies CASSPPGTSVTYEQYF. The chain joins TRBV18 to TRBJ2-7; TRBD2 aligns across 10 bases. V lost 0 bases and J lost 2; bases outside the gene matches: 4. This CDR3 contains 16 residues. Germline lookup yields CDR1 KGHSH and CDR2 LQKENI.

This chain uses TRBV27 with TRBJ2-7; D gene ambiguous. The CDR3 spans 14 residues. Germline V gene data show CDR1 as MNHEY and CDR2 as SMNVEV (reference sequence). V was clipped by 4 bases and J by 1 base, with 11 bases between them. The CDR3 loop reads CASSWSKSSYEQYF. The CDR3 bases are TGTGCCAGCAGTTGGTCTAAGTCGTCCTACGAGCAGTACTTC.

The genes are TRBV20-1 and TRBJ2-7; TRBD2 agrees at 8 bases. Trimming took 0 bases from V and 9 from J; bases not matched to a gene: 10. The CDR3 extends over 14 amino acids. Germline CDR1 DFQATT, CDR2 SNEGSKA (reference sequence). As DNA, the CDR3 is TGCAGTGCTAGAGATCCGGGACTAGAGACAGCGCAGTACTTC. Amino acids: CSARDPGLETAQYF.

V gene TRBV20-1 combines with J gene TRBJ1-4, with no clear D. This CDR3 contains 13 residues. CDR1 DFQATT and CDR2 SNEGSKA come from the germline V gene (reference sequence). The CDR3 sequence: CRVRNPEVEKLFF. Here the CDR3 DNA reads TGCAGAGTACGAAATCCGGAGGTAGAAAAACTGTTTTTT.

The rearrangement links TRBV9 to TRBJ1-2, with D possibly being TRBD1 (6 bases). The length of the CDR3 is 14 residues. CDR1 SGDLS and CDR2 YYNGEE come from the germline V gene. V lost 4 bases to trimming and J lost 1 base, with 11 bases between them. The CDR3 reads CASSSGQLNYGYTF. The CDR3 coding sequence is TGTGCCAGCAGCTCCGGACAGCTTAACTATGGCTACACCTTC.

This sequence joins TRBV7-9 and TRBJ1-1; D is uncertain. Trimming left V 5 bases short and J 1 base short, with 8 bases between. Germline V gene data show CDR1 as SEHNR and CDR2 as FQNEAQ (reference sequence). The CDR3 consists of 13 residues. This chain's CDR3 is CASSREGNTEAFF. The CDR3 DNA reads as TGTGCCAGCAGCCGGGAAGGGAACACTGAAGCTTTCTTT.

CDR3 in DNA: TGCGCCAGCAGCATAGGGGCAGGGGACACCCCCCAGCATTTT. It encodes CASSIGAGDTPQHF. The chain links TRBV5-1 to TRBJ1-5, with D tentatively TRBD1 (6 bases). V lost 4 bases and J lost 10, with 18 bases in between. Germline values: CDR1 SGHRS, CDR2 YFSETQ. This CDR3 region has 14 residues. The variable domain in full, completed from reference TRBV5-1 and TRBJ1-5, reads KAGVTQTPRYLIKTRGQQVTLSCSPISGHRSVSWYQQTPGQGLQFLFEYFSETQRNKGNFPGRFSGRQFSNSRSEMNVSTLELGDSALYLCASSIGAGDTPQHFGDGTRLSIL.